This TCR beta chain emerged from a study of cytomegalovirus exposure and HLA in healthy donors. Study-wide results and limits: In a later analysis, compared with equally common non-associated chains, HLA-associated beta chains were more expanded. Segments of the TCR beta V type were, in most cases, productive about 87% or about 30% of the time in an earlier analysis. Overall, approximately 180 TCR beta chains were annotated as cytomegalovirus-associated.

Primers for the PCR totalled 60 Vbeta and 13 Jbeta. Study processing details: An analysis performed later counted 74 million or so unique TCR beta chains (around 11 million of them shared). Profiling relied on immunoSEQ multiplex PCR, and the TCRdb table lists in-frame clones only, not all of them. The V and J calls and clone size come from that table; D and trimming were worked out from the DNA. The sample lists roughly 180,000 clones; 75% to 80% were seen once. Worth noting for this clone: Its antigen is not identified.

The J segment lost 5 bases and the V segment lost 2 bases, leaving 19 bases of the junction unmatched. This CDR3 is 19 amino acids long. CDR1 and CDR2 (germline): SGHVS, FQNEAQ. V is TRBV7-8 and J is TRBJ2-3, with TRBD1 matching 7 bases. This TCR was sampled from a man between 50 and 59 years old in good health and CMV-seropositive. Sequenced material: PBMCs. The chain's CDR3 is CASSLKGSSRGGPGDTQYF. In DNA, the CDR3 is TGTGCCAGCAGCTTAAAAGGGTCGTCTAGAGGGGGCCCGGGAGATACGCAGTATTTT. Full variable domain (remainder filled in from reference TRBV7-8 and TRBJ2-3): GAGVSQSPRYKVAKRGQDVALRCDPISGHVSLFWYQQALGQGPEFLTYFQNEAQLDKSGLPSDRFFAERPEGSVSTLKIQRTQQEDSAVYLCASSLKGSSRGGPGDTQYFGPGTRLTVL.